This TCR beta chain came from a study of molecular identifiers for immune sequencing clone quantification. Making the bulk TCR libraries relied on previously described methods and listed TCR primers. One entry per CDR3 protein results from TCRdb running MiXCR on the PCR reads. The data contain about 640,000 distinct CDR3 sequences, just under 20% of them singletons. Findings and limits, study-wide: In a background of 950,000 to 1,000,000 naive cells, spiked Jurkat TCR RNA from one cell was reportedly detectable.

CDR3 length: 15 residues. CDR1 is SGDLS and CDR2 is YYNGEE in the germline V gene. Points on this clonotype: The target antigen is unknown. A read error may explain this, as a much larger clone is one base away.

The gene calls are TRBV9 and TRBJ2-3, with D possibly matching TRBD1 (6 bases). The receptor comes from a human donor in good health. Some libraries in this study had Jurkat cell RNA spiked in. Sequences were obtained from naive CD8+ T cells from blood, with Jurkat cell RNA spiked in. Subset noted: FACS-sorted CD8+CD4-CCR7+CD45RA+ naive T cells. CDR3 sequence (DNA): TGTGCCAACAGCGTAGCAGGGGTCAGCGCAGATACGCAGTATTTT. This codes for CANSVAGVSADTQYF.